The 10 T cell receptor beta chains listed next were all sequenced from one sample in a study of T cell repertoires in cytomegalovirus infection. Via MiXCR, TCRdb re-called the reads, giving one row per CDR3 protein. The sample includes approximately 50,000 distinct CDR3 sequences, around 20% of them seen just once. These receptors lack a known antigen. The sample was CD8+ T cells from cultured PBMCs, taken from culture after CMV antigen stimulation. These receptors all come from a human donor in good health (CMV status not recorded). Some clones in this sample may be carry-over from other donors' samples.

This clonotype has just a few counts. The CDR3 region is CASSLNKTPYEQYF. CDR3 nucleotides: TGTGCCAGCAGCTTAAATAAGACACCCTACGAGCAGTACTTC. The gene calls are TRBV7-7 and TRBJ2-7; no firm D call. The CDR3 has 14 residues. Germline CDR1 and CDR2: SSHAT and FNYEAQ (reference sequence). V was shortened by 2 bases and J by 2 bases, with 10 bases between the two germline ends.

CDR3 sequence: CASSPDATEQYF. The CDR3 region has the DNA TGTGCCAGCAGCCCGGACGCCACGGAGCAGTACTTC. The chain couples TRBV28 to TRBJ2-7; unclear D gene. Germline-derived CDR1 and CDR2 are MDHEN and SYDVKM. V was cut by 6 bases and J by 7 bases, with 13 bases left in between. The length of the CDR3 is 12 residues. The full variable domain, rest sourced from reference TRBV28 and TRBJ2-7, is DVKVTQSSRYLVKRTGEKVFLECVQDMDHENMFWYRQDPGLGLRLIYFSYDVKMKEKGDIPEGYSVSREKKERFSLILESASTNQTSMYLCASSPDATEQYFGPGTRLTVT.

There are many counts of this clonotype. This chain uses TRBV7-9 with TRBJ2-1; perhaps D is TRBD1 or TRBD2 (5 bases each). From germline, CDR1 is SEHNR and CDR2 FQNEAQ (reference sequence). The V gene lost 2 bases and the J gene lost 8 bases, with 13 bases spanning the gap. This CDR3 spans 14 amino acids. This CDR3 reads CASSLHQGAYEQFF. The CDR3 region has the DNA TGTGCCAGCAGCTTACACCAGGGAGCCTATGAGCAGTTCTTC.

This clonotype was counted only a few times. V is TRBV7-6 and J is TRBJ1-5; no definite D call. Germline values: CDR1 SGHVS, CDR2 FNYEAQ. V was trimmed by 4 bases and J by 10 bases, leaving 23 bases between them. The CDR3 covers 16 residues. CDR3 sequence: CASSSSPQVLGVPQHF. The CDR3 DNA sequence: TGTGCCAGCAGCTCCTCCCCCCAAGTTTTAGGAGTCCCCCAGCATTTT.

The V and J genes are TRBV28 and TRBJ2-1, with D possibly matching TRBD2 (7 bases). The CDR3 covers 11 residues. Germline V gene lookup returns CDR1 MDHEN and CDR2 SYDVKM. The CDR3 nucleotides are TGTGCGGGGGGGGCGGACAATGAGCAGTTCTTC. Encoded protein: CAGGADNEQFF.

J is TRBJ1-1 and V is TRBV5-1; tentatively, D is TRBD1 (6 bases). Germline V gene sequence: CDR1 SGHRS, CDR2 YFSETQ. V gave up 4 bases and J gave up 6 bases, with 16 bases separating them. This CDR3 spans 14 amino acids. CDR3 in DNA: TGCGCCAGCAGCCTTCAGGGGATTACGTCTGAAGCTTTCTTT. Residues: CASSLQGITSEAFF.

This clonotype showed up just a few times. This sequence joins TRBV7-9 and TRBJ2-1; 10 positions match TRBD2. The CDR3 length is 16 residues. Germline lookup yields CDR1 SEHNR and CDR2 FQNEAQ (reference sequence). Germline trimming cut 5 bases from V and 5 bases from J; bases unmatched to any gene: 9. CDR3 residues: CASSESGGAKNNEQFF. CDR3 sequence (DNA): TGTGCCAGCAGCGAAAGCGGGGGGGCGAAGAACAATGAGCAGTTCTTC.

This clonotype appeared a few times. The chain couples TRBV7-9 to TRBJ2-1; TRBD2 aligns across 14 bases. There are 16 residues in the CDR3. Per the germline V gene, CDR1 is SEHNR and CDR2 is FQNEAQ (reference sequence). With 3 bases clipped from V and 8 bases from J, the junction kept 6 bases outside the gene matches. The CDR3 DNA sequence: TGTGCCAGCAGCTTGAGACTAGCGGGAGGGAGTGATGAGCAGTTCTTC. Protein product: CASSLRLAGGSDEQFF.

The rearrangement links TRBV9 to TRBJ2-7, with TRBD1 matching over 12 bases. This CDR3 region has 15 residues. In germline, CDR1 is SGDLS, CDR2 YYNGEE. The V gene end was trimmed by 3 bases and the J gene end by 8 bases; junction bases not matched to a gene: 9. Here the CDR3 DNA reads TGTGCCAGCAGCGCAGGGGACAGGGGGCATTCACAGCAGTACTTC. This codes for CASSAGDRGHSQQYF.

This clonotype was detected only a few times. This chain links TRBV7-9 with TRBJ2-7, with D tentatively TRBD1 (6 bases). Trimming took off 3 bases at V and 2 bases at J, with 17 bases between the two ends. This CDR3 has 16 residues. CDR1 and CDR2 from the germline V gene are SEHNR and FQNEAQ (reference sequence). CDR3 DNA sequence: TGTGCCAGCAGCTTTGCCGCCGGGACACCAACCTACGAGCAGTACTTC. It encodes CASSFAAGTPTYEQYF.